This TCR beta chain was captured by sequencing in a study of cytomegalovirus exposure and HLA in healthy donors. This PCR relied on a set of 60 Vbeta primers and 13 Jbeta primers. TCRdb keeps only in-frame clones here, not all; method: immunoSEQ multiplex PCR. The repertoire has 150,000 to 200,000 clones, around four fifths of them found once; the top ten carry about 1.5%. The CDR3 extends over 13 amino acids. Trimming left V 4 bases short and J 5 bases short, with 9 bases between. Germline CDR1 and CDR2: SGHDT and YYEEEE. This clone was seen a single time. The source is a woman aged 25 to 45 in good health and CMV-seropositive. The sample taken for sequencing was PBMCs. The V gene is TRBV5-6, the J gene TRBJ2-2, with D unclear. As DNA, the CDR3 is TGTGCCAGCAGCCCCCCGTTGACCGGGGAGCTGTTTTTT. It yields the protein CASSPPLTGELFF.